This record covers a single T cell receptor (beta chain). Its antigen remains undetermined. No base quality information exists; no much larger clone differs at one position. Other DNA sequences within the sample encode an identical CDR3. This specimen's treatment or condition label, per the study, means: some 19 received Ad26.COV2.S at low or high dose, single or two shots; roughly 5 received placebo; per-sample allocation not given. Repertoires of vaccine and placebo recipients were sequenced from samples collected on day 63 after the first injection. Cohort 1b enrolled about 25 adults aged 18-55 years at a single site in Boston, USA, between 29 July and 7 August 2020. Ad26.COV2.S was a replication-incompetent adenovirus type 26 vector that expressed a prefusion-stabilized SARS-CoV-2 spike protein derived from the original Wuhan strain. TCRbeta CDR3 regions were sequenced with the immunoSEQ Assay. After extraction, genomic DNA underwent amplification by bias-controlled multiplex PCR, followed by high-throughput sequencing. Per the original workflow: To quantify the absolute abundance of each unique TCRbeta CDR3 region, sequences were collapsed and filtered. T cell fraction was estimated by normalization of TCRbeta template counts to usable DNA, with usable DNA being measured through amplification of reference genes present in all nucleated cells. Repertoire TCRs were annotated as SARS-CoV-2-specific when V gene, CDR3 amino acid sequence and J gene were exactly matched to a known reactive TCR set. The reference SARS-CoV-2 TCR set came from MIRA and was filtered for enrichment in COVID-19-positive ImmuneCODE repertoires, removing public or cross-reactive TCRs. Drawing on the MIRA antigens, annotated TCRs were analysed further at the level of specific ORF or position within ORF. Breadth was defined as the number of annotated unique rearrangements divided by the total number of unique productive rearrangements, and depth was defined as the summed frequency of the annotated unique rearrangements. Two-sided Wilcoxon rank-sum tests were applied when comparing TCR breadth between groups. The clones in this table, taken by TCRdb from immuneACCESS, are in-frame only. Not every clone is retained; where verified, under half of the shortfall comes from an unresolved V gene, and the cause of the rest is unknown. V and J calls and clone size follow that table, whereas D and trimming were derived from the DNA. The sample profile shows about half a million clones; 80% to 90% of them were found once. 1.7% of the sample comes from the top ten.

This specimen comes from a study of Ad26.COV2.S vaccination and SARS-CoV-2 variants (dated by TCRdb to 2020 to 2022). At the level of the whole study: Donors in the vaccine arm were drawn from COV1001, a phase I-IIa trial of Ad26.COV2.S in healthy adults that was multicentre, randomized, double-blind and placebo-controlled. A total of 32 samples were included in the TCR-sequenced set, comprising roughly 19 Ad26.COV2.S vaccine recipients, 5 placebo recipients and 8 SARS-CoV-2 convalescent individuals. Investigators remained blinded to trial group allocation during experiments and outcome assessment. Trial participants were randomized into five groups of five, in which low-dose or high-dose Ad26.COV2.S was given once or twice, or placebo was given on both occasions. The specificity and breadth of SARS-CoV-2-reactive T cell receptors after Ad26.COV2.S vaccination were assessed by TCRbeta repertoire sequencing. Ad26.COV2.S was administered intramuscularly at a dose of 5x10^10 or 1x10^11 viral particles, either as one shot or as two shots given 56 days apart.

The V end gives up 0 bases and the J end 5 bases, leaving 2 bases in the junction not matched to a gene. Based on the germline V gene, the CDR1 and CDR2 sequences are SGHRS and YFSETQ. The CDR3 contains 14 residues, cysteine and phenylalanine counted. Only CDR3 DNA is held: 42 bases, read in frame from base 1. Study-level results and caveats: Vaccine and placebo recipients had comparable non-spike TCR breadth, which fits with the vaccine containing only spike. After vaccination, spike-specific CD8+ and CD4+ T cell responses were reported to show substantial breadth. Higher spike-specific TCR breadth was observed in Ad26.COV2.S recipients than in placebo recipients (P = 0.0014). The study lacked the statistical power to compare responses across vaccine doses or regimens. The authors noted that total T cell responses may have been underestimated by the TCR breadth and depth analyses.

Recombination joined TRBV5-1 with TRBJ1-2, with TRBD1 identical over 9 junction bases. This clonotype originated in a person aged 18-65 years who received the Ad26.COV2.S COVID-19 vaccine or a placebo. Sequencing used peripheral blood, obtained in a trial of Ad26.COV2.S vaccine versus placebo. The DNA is TGCGCCAGCAGCTTGGGGACAGGGGCATATGGCTACACCTTC. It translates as CASSLGTGAYGYTF.